This T cell receptor (beta chain) was profiled in a study of T cells expressing NK-cell markers. Germline V CDR1 and CDR2: SNHLY, FYNNEI. The CDR3 covers 12 residues. From the 5' RACE reads, TCRdb lists one entry per CDR3 protein and no DNA. The sample holds a few hundred thousand distinct CDR3 sequences. The chain links TRBV2 to TRBJ2-3; TCRdb picks TRBD1, but there is no DNA to check that call. The TCR comes from a man aged 18-75 years in good health. Sequencing input: blood T cells: a sorted CD56 or NKG2C T cell subset, CD4+ or CD8+ T cells, or bulk PBMC T cells (not recorded which). This CDR3 reads CASSAPIPSQYF.